This T cell receptor (beta chain) was observed in a study of beta chain features in type 1 diabetes. In the study overall: Examination of sorted cells across all samples involved more than 85,000,000 cells. Study conclusions and caveats: Shorter TCRB CDR3s, moderately but significantly so, were found in Type 1 diabetes patients in all four CD4+ subsets. Sampled from patients, naive, central memory and Treg TCRB repertoires appeared more similar than those sampled from healthy donors.

Germline V gene lookup returns CDR1 GTSNPN and CDR2 SVGIG (reference sequence). CDR3 length: 13 amino acids. Trimming removed 3 bases from V and 5 bases from J, with 12 bases in between. In its sample, this clone was seen a few times. What it recognizes is unknown. Of the isolated RNA, all was reverse transcribed, and so the sequenced material was expressed TCRB transcripts. Assay used: immunoSEQ multiplex PCR; TCRdb lists only in-frame clones, some missing. The table records approximately 470,000 clones, about 29% of them present only once. Cells sorted by CD45RO/CCR7/CD25/CD127/CD95/CD27 comprised CD4+ naive, central memory, regulatory and stem cell-like memory cells.

The J gene is TRBJ2-3, the V gene TRBV30, with D perhaps matching TRBD1 or TRBD2 (6 bases each). This sequence was found in a man aged 18 to 29 in good health. The sequenced material came from naive CD4+ T cells from blood. CDR3 sequence (DNA): TGTGCCTGGAGGCTACAGGGAGGAGATACGCAGTATTTT. This encodes CAWRLQGGDTQYF. Looking up the rest from reference TRBV30 and TRBJ2-3 gives the full variable domain: SQTIHQWPATLVQPVGSPLSLECTVEGTSNPNLYWYRQAAGRGLQLLFYSVGIGQISSEVPQNLSASRPQDRQFILSSKKLLLSDSGFYLCAWRLQGGDTQYFGPGTRLTVL.